What follows are 9 T cell receptor beta chains derived from one specimen sequenced in a study of shared clonotypes between healthy human individuals. Using immunoSEQ multiplex PCR, the repertoire was profiled, and TCRdb retains in-frame clones only, with some absent. This table has approximately 2.5 million clones, around 94% appearing once. Sample: naive CD4+ T cells sorted from blood. Subset given: CD45RA+ positively selected. The source of these receptors is a man younger than 35 in good health.

The V gene is TRBV4-1, the J gene TRBJ2-1, with D perhaps matching TRBD2 (6 bases). Trimming took 2 bases from V and 5 from J, leaving 10 bases between them. The CDR3 covers 14 residues. CDR1 and CDR2 (germline): MGHRA, YSYEKL. The CDR3 region has the DNA TGCGCCAGCAGCCAACCCGGACTAAACAATGAGCAGTTCTTC. Translation gives CASSQPGLNNEQFF.

This chain joins TRBV5-1 and TRBJ2-1; tentative D call: TRBD2 (6 bases). The CDR3 spans 19 residues. The germline gives CDR1 SGHRS, CDR2 YFSETQ. Between the trimmed V and J ends, which lost 4 bases and 0 bases, there was a span of 23 bases. The CDR3: CASSTAGSYGGSSYNEQFF. The CDR3 nucleotides are TGCGCCAGCAGCACGGCGGGGTCATATGGGGGAAGCTCCTACAATGAGCAGTTCTTC.

This sequence joins TRBV27 and TRBJ2-3; TRBD2 matches at 16 bases. CDR1 and CDR2 (germline): MNHEY, SMNVEV (reference sequence). This CDR3 comprises 18 residues. Trimming took 6 bases from V and 0 from J; bases not matched to a gene: 6. The CDR3 reads CASRGLAGGGSSTDTQYF. CDR3 sequence (DNA): TGTGCCAGCAGGGGACTAGCGGGAGGGGGTTCTAGCACAGATACGCAGTATTTT.

This chain links TRBV4-3 with TRBJ1-4; D call uncertain. This CDR3 spans 15 amino acids. V was cut by 0 bases and J by 8 bases, with 13 bases left in between. The germline CDR1 and CDR2 sequences are LGHNA and YSLEER. CDR3 coding DNA: TGCGCCAGCAGCCAAGATGGTCCAGGTGGGGAAAAACTGTTTTTT. The encoded protein is CASSQDGPGGEKLFF.

The chain uses TRBV4-3 and TRBJ1-4, with TRBD1 matching over 10 bases. From germline, CDR1 is LGHNA and CDR2 YSLEER. Losses at the gene ends were 4 bases for V and 8 bases for J; bases not matched to a gene: 7. This CDR3 has 15 amino acids. Written as DNA, the CDR3 is TGCGCCAGCAGCCTTAGGACAGGGGGTGGCGAAAAACTGTTTTTT. It encodes CASSLRTGGGEKLFF.

The rearrangement joins TRBV2 to TRBJ2-2; a weak D match, TRBD1 (5 bases). The length of the CDR3 is 15 residues. Trimming shortened V by 6 bases and J by 0 bases, and 11 bases separated the two germline ends. Germline-derived CDR1 and CDR2 are SNHLY and FYNNEI. The CDR3, as DNA: TGTGCCAGCAGCTCACAGGCGGCGAACACCGGGGAGCTGTTTTTT. Its translation is CASSSQAANTGELFF.

Details on this clone: The same CDR3 is also encoded by other DNA sequences in this sample. This sequence joins TRBV5-1 and TRBJ1-1; 7 positions agree with TRBD1. CDR1 is SGHRS and CDR2 is YFSETQ in the germline V gene. The CDR3 is 14 residues long. Trimming cost V 4 bases and J 2 bases; bases outside gene matches: 5. This chain's CDR3 is CASSPGTANTEAFF. The CDR3 region has the DNA TGCGCCAGCAGCCCCGGGACAGCCAACACTGAAGCTTTCTTT.

This chain links TRBV7-8 with TRBJ1-5; TRBD1 is a possible D gene (5 bases). The CDR3 covers 15 residues. CDR1 and CDR2 (germline): SGHVS, FQNEAQ. Trimming removed 0 bases from V and 5 bases from J, with 11 bases in between. The CDR3 sequence is CASSLARVGHQPQHF. The CDR3 DNA reads as TGTGCCAGCAGCTTAGCGCGGGTGGGGCATCAGCCCCAGCATTTT. The full variable domain, rest sourced from reference TRBV7-8 and TRBJ1-5, is GAGVSQSPRYKVAKRGQDVALRCDPISGHVSLFWYQQALGQGPEFLTYFQNEAQLDKSGLPSDRFFAERPEGSVSTLKIQRTQQEDSAVYLCASSLARVGHQPQHFGDGTRLSIL.

V is TRBV5-5 and J is TRBJ1-1, with 10 bases matching TRBD1. Germline V CDR1 and CDR2: SGHKS, YYEKEE (reference sequence). The CDR3 has 16 residues. V shed 4 bases and J 6 bases; nucleotides not matched to a gene: 12. CDR3 bases: TGTGCCAGCAGCGTTCGACAGGGGGCAGGGGAGGCTGAAGCTTTCTTT. Its translation is CASSVRQGAGEAEAFF.